This T cell receptor beta chain comes out of a study of regulatory T cells in long-lasting Graves disease. As to time point: persistent/refractory GD, antithyroid drugs over 5 years with positive TRAb. Making the TCR library involved RNA that had been extracted from PBMCs. Patients came from an endocrinology department in Xi'an, China. EDTA tubes received roughly 8.6 milliliters of drawn peripheral blood. Construction of TCR beta libraries relied on iRepertoire HTBI primers and on Arm-PCR targeting CDR3 regions. Using its own MiXCR run on the multiplex PCR reads, TCRdb lists one record per CDR3 protein. This sample has around 400,000 distinct CDR3 sequences, with roughly 25% found just once. The study, taken as a whole, reports: Persistent disease samples used TRBV28, TRBJ1-2 and TRBJ2-5 preferentially. Lower TCR diversity characterized persistent Graves' patients relative to newly diagnosed patients.

This clonotype was seen repeatedly, ten times or more. What it recognizes is unknown. The CDR3 has 15 amino acids. V shed 6 bases, J shed 7 bases, and the junction held 8 bases outside the gene matches. Germline CDR1 and CDR2: SGHAT and FQNNGV. The chain carries TRBV11-2 and TRBJ2-1; TRBD2 aligns across 11 bases. The sequence was obtained from a woman aged 40 to 50 with Graves disease. Specimen: peripheral blood mononuclear cells (PBMCs), collected when the disease was refractory, from a patient treated with antithyroid drugs. CDR3 nucleotides: TGTGCCAGCAGGTCTACTAGCGGGAGCGCGAATGAGCAGTTCTTC. Translating gives CASRSTSGSANEQFF.